This T cell receptor (beta chain) comes out of a study of cytomegalovirus exposure and HLA in healthy donors. Study at large: Early released data had tens of millions of unique TCRs, all coming from HLA-typed donors. General study results and limits: Some highly shared sequence variants likely arose as a pipeline artifact.

Both 60 Vbeta primers and 13 Jbeta primers went into the PCR. This table comes from immunoSEQ multiplex PCR, and its TCRdb copy is limited to in-frame clones, with some not included. This sample has around 130,000 clones; around 85% occur once, and the top ten carry around 1.7%. In nominal health when sampled, donors likely had unrecorded immune exposures nonetheless. This CDR3 has 14 residues. V lost 5 bases and J 0 bases, leaving 11 bases between the germline ends. Germline V gene data show CDR1 as MNHEY and CDR2 as SMNVEV (reference sequence). Points on this clone: The antigen is unknown.

Source material: PBMCs. This sequence joins TRBV27 and TRBJ2-7; D possibly corresponds to TRBD1 (6 bases). This clonotype was sampled from a boy aged 5-17 years in good health and CMV-seronegative. DNA of the CDR3: TGTGCCAGCAGTCTACAGGGTTACTCCTACGAGCAGTACTTC. Amino acid sequence: CASSLQGYSYEQYF.